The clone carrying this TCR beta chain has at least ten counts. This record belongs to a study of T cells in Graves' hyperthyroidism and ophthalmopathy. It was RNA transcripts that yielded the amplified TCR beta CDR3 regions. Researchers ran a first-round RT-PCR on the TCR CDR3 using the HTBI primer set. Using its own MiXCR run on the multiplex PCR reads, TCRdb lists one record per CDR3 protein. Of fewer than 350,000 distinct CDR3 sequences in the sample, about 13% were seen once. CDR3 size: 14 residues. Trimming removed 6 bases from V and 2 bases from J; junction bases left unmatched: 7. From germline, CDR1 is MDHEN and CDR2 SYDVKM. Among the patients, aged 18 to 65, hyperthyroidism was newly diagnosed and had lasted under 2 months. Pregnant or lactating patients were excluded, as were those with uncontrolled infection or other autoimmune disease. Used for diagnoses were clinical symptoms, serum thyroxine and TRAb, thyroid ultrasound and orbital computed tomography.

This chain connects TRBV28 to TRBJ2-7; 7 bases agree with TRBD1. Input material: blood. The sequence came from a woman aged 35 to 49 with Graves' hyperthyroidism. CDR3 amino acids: CASRPGTATYEQYF. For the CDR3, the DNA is TGTGCCAGCAGACCCGGGACAGCCACCTACGAGCAGTACTTC.